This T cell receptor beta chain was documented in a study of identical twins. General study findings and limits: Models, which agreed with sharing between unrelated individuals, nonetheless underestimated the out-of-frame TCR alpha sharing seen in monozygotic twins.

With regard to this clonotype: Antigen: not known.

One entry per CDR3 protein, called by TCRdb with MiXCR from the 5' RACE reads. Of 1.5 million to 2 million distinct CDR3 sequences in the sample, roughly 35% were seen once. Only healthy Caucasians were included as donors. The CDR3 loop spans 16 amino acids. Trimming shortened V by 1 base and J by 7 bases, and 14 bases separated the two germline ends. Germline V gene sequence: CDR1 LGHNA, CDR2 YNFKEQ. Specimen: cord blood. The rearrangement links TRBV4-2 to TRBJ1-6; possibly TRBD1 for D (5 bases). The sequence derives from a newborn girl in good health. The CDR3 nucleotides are TGTGCCAGCAGCCAAGTTGGCAGGGAGCAGAATTCACCCCTCCACTTT. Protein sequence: CASSQVGREQNSPLHF.